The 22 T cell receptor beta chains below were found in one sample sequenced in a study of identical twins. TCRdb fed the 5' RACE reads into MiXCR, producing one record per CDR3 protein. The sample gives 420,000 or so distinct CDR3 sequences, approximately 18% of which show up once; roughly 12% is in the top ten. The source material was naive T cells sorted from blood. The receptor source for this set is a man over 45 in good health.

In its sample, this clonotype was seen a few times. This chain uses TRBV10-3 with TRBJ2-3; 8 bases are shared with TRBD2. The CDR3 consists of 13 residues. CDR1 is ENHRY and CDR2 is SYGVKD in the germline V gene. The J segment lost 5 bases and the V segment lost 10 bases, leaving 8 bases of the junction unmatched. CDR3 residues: CATAGTSLDTQYF. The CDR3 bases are TGTGCCACTGCCGGGACTAGTTTAGATACGCAGTATTTT.

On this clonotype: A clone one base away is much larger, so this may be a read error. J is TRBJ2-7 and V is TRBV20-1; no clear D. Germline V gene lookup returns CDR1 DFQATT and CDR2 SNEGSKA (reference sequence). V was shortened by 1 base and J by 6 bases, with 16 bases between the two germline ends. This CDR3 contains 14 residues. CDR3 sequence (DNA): TGCAGTGCTAGAGGGGCTGTCAGCACCTGCGAGCAGTACTTC. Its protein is CSARGAVSTCEQYF.

The CDR3 spells CSVEDGNNEKLFF. The CDR3, as DNA: TGCAGCGTTGAGGACGGCAATAATGAAAAACTGTTTTTT. The rearrangement links TRBV29-1 to TRBJ1-4; D not certain. This CDR3 region has 13 residues. V lost 3 bases, J lost 4 bases, and 9 bases lay in between. CDR1 and CDR2 from the germline V gene are SQVTM and ANQGSEA.

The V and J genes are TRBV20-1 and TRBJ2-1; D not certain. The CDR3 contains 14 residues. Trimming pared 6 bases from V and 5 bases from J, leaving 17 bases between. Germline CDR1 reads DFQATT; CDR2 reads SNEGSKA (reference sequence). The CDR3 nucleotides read TGCAGTGCCACGACGGTGGACGGAAACAATGAGCAGTTCTTC. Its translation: CSATTVDGNNEQFF.

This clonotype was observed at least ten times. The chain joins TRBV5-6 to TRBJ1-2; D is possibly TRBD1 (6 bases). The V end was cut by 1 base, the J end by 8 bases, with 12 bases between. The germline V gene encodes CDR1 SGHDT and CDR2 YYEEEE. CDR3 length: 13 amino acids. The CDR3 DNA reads TGTGCCAGCAGCTTGAACAGGGAGTGGGGCTACACCTTC. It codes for CASSLNREWGYTF.

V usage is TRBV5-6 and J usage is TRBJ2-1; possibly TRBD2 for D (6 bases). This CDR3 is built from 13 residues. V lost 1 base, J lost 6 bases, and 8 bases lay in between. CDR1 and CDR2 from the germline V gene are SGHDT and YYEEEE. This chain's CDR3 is CASSLRSGNEQFF. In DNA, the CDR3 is TGTGCCAGCAGCTTGCGTAGCGGCAATGAGCAGTTCTTC.

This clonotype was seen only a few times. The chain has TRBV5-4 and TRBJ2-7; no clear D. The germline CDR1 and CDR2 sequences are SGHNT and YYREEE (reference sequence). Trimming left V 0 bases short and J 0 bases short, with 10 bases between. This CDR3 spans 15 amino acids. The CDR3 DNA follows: TGTGCCAGCAGCTTGGCCGGCAGGAGCTCCTACGAGCAGTACTTC. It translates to CASSLAGRSSYEQYF. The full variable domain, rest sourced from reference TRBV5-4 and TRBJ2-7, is ETGVTQSPTHLIKTRGQQVTLRCSSQSGHNTVSWYQQALGQGPQFIFQYYREEENGRGNFPPRFSGLQFPNYSSELNVNALELDDSALYLCASSLAGRSSYEQYFGPGTRLTVT.

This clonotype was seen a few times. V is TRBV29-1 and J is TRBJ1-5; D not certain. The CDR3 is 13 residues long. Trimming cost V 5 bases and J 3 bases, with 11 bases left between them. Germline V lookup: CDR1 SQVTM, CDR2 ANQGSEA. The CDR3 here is CSVRWANNQPQHF. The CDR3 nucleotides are TGCAGCGTTAGATGGGCCAACAATCAGCCCCAGCATTTT.

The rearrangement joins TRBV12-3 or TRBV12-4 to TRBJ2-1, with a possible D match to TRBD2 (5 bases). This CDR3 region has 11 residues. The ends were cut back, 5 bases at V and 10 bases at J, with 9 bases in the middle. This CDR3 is CASSEGSEQFF. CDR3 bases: TGTGCCAGCAGTGAAGGGAGCGAGCAGTTCTTC.

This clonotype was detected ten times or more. CDR3 region: CSGRAGGGSYNEQFF. CDR3 nucleotides: TGCAGCGGGAGAGCCGGGGGTGGGAGCTACAATGAGCAGTTCTTC. This chain connects TRBV29-1 to TRBJ2-1; a weak D match, TRBD2 (6 bases). CDR3 size: 15 residues. Trimming stripped 7 bases from V and 3 bases from J, with 19 bases between. Germline V gene sequence: CDR1 SQVTM, CDR2 ANQGSEA.

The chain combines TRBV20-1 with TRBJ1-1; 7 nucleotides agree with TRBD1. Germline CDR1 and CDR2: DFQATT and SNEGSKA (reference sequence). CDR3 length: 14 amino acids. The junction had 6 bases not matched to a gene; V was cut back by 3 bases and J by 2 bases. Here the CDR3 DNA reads TGCAGTGCTAGGGGGGGAGGGGGCAACACTGAAGCTTTCTTT. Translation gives CSARGGGGNTEAFF.

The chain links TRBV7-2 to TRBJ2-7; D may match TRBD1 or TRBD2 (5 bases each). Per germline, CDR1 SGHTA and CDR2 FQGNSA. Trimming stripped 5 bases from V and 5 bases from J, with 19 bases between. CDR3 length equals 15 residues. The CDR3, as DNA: TGTGCCAGCAGCAAAGGGACCTTATTCGGGAACGAGCAGTACTTC. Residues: CASSKGTLFGNEQYF.

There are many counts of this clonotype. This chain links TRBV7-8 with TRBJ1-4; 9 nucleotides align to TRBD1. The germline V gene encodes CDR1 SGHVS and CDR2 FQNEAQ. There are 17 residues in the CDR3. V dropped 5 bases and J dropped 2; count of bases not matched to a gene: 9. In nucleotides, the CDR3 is TGTGCCAGCAGCCGGGACAGGGAGGATTCGACTAATGAAAAACTGTTTTTT. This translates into CASSRDREDSTNEKLFF.

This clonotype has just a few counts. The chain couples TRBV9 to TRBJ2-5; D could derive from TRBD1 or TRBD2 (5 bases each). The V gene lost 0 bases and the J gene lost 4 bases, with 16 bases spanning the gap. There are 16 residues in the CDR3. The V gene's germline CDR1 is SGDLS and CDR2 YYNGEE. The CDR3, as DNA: TGTGCCAGCAGCGTAGGGGACGAAGGAGGCCGAGAGACCCAGTACTTC. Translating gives CASSVGDEGGRETQYF.

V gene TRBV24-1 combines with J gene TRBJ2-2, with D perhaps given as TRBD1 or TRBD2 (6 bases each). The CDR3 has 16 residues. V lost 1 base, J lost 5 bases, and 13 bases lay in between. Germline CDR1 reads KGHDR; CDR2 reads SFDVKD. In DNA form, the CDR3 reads TGTGCCACCAGTGATTTATCCGGGGGCATGACCGGGGAGCTGTTTTTT. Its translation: CATSDLSGGMTGELFF.

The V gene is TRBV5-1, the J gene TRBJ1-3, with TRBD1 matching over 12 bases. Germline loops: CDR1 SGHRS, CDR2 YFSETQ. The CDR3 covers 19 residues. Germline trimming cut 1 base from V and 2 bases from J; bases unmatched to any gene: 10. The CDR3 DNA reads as TGCGCCAGCAGCTTGTTGGGGACAGGGGGCCCGCTCGCTGGAAACACCATATATTTT. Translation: CASSLLGTGGPLAGNTIYF.

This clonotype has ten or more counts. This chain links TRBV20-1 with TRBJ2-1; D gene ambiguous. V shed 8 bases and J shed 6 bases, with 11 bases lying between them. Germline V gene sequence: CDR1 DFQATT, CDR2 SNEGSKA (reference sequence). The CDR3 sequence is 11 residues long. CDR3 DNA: TGCAGTTCCAATCGGGCCAATGAGCAGTTCTTC. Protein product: CSSNRANEQFF.

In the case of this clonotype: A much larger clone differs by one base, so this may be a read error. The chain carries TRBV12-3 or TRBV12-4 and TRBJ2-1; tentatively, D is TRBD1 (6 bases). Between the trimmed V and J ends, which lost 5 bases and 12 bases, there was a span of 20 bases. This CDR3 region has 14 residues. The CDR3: CASSRKGQTARQFF. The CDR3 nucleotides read TGTGCCAGCAGTCGGAAAGGACAGACTGCGAGGCAGTTCTTC.

CDR3 sequence: CASSPPVEANVLTF. CDR3 in DNA: TGTGCCAGCTCACCACCAGTCGAGGCCAACGTCCTGACTTTC. The chain is built from TRBV18 and TRBJ2-6; D gene uncertain. V was pared by 0 bases and J by 6 bases, with 6 bases between. Germline V gene data show CDR1 as KGHSH and CDR2 as LQKENI. The CDR3 is made up of 14 amino acids.

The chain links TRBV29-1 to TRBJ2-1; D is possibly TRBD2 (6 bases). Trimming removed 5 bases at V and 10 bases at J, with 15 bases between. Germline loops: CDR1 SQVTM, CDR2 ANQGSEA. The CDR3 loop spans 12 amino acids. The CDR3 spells CSVLEGPREQFF. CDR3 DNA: TGCAGCGTTTTGGAGGGTCCGCGGGAGCAGTTCTTC.

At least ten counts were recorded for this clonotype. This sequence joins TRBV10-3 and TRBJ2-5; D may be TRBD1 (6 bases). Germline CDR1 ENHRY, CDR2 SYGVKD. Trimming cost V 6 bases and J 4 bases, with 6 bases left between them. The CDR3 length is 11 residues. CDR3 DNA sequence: TGTGCCATCAGGACAGGAGAGACCCAGTACTTC. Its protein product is CAIRTGETQYF.

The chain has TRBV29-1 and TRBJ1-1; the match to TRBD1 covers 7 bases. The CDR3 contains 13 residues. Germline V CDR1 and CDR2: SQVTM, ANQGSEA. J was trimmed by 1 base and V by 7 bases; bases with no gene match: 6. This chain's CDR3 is CSGLTGTNTEAFF. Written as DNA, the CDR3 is TGCAGCGGCCTGACAGGGACGAACACTGAAGCTTTCTTT.